The sequence of this T cell receptor (beta chain) was determined in a study of PD-L1 blockade in urothelial cancer. Study information: About nine tenths of the roughly 29 patients were men with bladder-origin urothelial cancer.

In this sample, this clone turned up a few times. The data were produced by immunoSEQ multiplex PCR, yet TCRdb's version contains in-frame clones alone and is incomplete. The sample records tens of thousands of clones, around 83% being singletons. Germline V CDR1 and CDR2: SGHVS, FQNEAQ. V lost 2 bases, J lost 7 bases, and 12 bases lay in between. There are 14 residues in the CDR3. Noted time point: pretreatment peripheral blood. V usage is TRBV7-8 and J usage is TRBJ1-5; D not certain. The origin of this receptor is a woman aged 70-85 years with urothelial cancer. Sample: PBMCs, taken around atezolizumab (anti-PD-L1) treatment. As DNA, the CDR3 is TGTGCCAGCAGCTTAAGGAGGTCTGGGCAGCCCCAGCATTTT. This translates into CASSLRRSGQPQHF.